Listed here is a single T cell receptor beta chain. Its antigen is not known. The data originate from a study of T cell responses to AZD1222 COVID-19 vaccine. The study's findings and limits: Without day 14 samples, only post-peak T cell repertoires were studied. Mostly white British, mostly female donors; authors suggested clonal diversity may be underestimated. Along spike, vaccine-associated CD4 TCRs were found throughout, with dominance at 160-218 and 743-854.

TCRdb's table, derived via immunoSEQ multiplex PCR, lists solely in-frame clones and lacks some. The profile shows roughly 200,000 clones, roughly 92% of them singletons. The source was peripheral blood, collected 28 days after the second dose of the MenACWY control vaccine. The TCR was taken from an adult who received the MenACWY meningococcal vaccine as a control.

CDR3 in DNA: TGTGCCAGTCGTTTAAACAGGGAAGGGAATCAGCCCCAGCATTTT. Its translation: CASRLNREGNQPQHF. The chain uses TRBV19 and TRBJ1-5; TRBD1 is a possible D gene (6 bases). Trimming stripped 8 bases from V and 4 bases from J, with 18 bases between. The germline V gene has CDR1 LNHDA and CDR2 SQIVND (reference sequence). The CDR3 is 15 residues long.